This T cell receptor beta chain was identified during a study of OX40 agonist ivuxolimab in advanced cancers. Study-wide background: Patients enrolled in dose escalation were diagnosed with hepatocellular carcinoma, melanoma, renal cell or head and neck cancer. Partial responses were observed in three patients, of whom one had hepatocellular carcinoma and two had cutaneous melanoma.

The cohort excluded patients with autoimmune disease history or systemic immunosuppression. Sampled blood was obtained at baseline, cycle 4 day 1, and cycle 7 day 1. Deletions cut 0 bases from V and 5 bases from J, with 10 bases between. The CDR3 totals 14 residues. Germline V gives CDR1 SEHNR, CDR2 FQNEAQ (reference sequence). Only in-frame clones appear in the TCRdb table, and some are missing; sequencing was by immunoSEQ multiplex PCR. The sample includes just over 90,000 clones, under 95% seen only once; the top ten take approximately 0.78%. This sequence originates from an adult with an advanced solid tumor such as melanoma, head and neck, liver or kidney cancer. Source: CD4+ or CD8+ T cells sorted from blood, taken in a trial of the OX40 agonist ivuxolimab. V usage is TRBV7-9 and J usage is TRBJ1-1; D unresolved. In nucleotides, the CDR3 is TGTGCCAGCAGCTTAGCCCTCGGATATACTGAAGCTTTCTTT. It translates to CASSLALGYTEAFF.